This entry describes one TCR beta chain. The data were taken from a study of blood T cell repertoires in COVID-19. The assay was immunoSEQ multiplex PCR, and TCRdb's table has in-frame clones only and misses some. The table shows 250,000 to 300,000 clones, with roughly nine tenths occurring only once. Germline values: CDR1 MNHEY, CDR2 SVGAGI. V lost 4 bases, J lost 4 bases, and 17 bases lay in between. The CDR3 is 16 residues long. The source of this sequence is a human donor in a cohort exposed to, infected with or recovered from COVID-19 (not recorded which). The donor label of this sample is uncertain. The specimen sequenced was PBMCs or T cells enriched from blood (not recorded which). The V call is TRBV6-5, the J call TRBJ1-3, with D maybe TRBD1 (5 bases). For the CDR3, the DNA is TGTGCCAGCAGTTGGTCGGGGGGGGGTACGGGAAACACCATATATTTT. It is translated as CASSWSGGGTGNTIYF.